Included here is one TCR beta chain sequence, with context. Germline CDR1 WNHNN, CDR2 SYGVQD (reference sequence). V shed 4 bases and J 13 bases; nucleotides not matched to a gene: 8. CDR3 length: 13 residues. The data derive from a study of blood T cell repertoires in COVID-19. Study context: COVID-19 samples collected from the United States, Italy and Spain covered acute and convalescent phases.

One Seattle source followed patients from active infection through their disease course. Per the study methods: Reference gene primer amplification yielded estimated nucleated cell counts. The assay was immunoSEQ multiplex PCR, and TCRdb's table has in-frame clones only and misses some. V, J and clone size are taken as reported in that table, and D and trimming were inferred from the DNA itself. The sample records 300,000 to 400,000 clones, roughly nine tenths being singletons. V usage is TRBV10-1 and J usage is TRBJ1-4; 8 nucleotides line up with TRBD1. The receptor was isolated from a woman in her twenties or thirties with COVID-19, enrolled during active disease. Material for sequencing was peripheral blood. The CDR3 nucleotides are TGCGCCAGCAGTGGGCCAGACAGGGGACGACTGTTTTTT. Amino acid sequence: CASSGPDRGRLFF.